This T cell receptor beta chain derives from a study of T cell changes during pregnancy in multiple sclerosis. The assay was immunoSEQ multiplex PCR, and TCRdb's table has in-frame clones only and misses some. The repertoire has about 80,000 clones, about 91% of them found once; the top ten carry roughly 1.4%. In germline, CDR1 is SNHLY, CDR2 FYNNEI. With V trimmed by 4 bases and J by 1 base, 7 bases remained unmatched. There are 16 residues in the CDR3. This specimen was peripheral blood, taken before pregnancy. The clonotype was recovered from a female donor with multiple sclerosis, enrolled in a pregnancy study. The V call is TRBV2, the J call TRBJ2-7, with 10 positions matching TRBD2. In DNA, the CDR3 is TGTGCCAGCAGTGGTTGGGCTAGCGGGGGATCCTACGAGCAGTACTTC. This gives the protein CASSGWASGGSYEQYF.